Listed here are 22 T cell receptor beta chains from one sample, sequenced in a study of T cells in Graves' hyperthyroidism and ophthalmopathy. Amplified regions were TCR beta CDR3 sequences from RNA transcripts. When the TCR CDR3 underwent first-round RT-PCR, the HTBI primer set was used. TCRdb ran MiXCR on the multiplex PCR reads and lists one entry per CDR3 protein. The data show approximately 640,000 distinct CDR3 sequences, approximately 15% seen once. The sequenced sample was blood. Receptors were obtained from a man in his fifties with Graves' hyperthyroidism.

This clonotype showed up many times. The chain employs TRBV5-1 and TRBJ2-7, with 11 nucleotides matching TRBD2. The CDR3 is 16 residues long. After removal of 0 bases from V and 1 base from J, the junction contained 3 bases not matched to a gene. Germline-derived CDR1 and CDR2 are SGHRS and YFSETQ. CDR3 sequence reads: CASSLEASGRSYEQYF. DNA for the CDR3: TGCGCCAGCAGCTTGGAGGCTAGCGGGAGGTCCTACGAGCAGTACTTC.

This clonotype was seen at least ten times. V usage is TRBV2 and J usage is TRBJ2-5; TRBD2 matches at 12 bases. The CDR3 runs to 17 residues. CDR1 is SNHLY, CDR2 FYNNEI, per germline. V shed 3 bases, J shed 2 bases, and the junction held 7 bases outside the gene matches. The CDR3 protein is CASSDLVLAGGQETQYF. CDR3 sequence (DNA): TGTGCCAGCAGTGATTTGGTCCTAGCGGGAGGGCAAGAGACCCAGTACTTC. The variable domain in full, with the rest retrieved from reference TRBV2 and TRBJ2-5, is EPEVTQTPSHQVTQMGQEVILRCVPISNHLYFYWYRQILGQKVEFLVSFYNNEISEKSEIFDDQFSVERPDGSNFTLKIRSTKLEDSAMYFCASSDLVLAGGQETQYFGPGTRLLVL.

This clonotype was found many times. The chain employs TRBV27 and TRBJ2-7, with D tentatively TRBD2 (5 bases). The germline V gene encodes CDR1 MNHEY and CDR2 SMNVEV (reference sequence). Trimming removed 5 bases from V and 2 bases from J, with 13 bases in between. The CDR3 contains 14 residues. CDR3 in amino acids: CASSPRGTAYEQYF. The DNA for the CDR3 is TGTGCCAGCAGTCCCCGGGGAACGGCCTACGAGCAGTACTTC.

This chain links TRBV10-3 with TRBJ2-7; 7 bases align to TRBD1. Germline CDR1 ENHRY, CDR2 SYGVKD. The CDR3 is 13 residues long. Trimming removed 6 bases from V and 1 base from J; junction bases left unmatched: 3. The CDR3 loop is CAISSGQSYEQYF. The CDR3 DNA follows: TGTGCCATCAGCTCGGGACAGTCCTACGAGCAGTACTTC.

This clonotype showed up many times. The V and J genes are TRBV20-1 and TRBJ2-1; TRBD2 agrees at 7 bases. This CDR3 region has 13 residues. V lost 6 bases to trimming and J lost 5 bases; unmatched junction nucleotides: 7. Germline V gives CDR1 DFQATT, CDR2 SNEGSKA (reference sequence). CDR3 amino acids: CSADREVHNEQFF. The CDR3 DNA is TGCAGTGCCGATCGGGAGGTTCACAATGAGCAGTTCTTC.

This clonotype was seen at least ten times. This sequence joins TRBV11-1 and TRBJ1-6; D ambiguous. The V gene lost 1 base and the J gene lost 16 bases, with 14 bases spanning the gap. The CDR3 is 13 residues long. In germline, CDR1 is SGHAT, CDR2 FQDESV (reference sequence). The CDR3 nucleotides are TGTGCCAGCAGCTTAGACCTCGGGCAGGAACTCCACTTT. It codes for CASSLDLGQELHF.

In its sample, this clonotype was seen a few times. In DNA, the CDR3 is TGTGCCGTGTCTAGCGGACAGCAGCAGTTCTTC. The encoded protein is CAVSSGQQQFF. The V call is TRBV6-2 or TRBV6-3, the J call TRBJ2-1; D may be TRBD2 (7 bases). The CDR3 is made up of 11 amino acids. Germline values: CDR1 MNHEY, CDR2 SVGEGT. Trimming pared 11 bases from V and 11 bases from J, leaving 16 bases between.

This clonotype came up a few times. CDR3 in amino acids: CASSPDWGANTGELFF. DNA for the CDR3: TGTGCCAGCAGCCCCGATTGGGGAGCGAACACCGGGGAGCTGTTTTTT. The rearrangement uses TRBV6-2 or TRBV6-3 and TRBJ2-2, with D possibly being TRBD2 (5 bases). The length of the CDR3 is 16 residues. Trimming shortened V by 6 bases and J by 0 bases, and 14 bases separated the two germline ends. CDR1 and CDR2 from the germline V gene are MNHEY and SVGEGT.

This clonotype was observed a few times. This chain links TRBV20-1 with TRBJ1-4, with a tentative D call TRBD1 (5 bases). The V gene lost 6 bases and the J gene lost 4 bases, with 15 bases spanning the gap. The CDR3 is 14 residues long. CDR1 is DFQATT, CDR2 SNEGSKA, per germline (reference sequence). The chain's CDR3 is CSASGEGRNEKLFF. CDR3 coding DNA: TGCAGTGCCTCCGGCGAGGGGCGTAATGAAAAACTGTTTTTT.

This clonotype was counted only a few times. CDR3: CAWRTSGSDTQYF. The CDR3 DNA reads TGTGCCTGGAGGACTAGCGGGAGTGATACGCAGTATTTT. The chain joins TRBV30 to TRBJ2-3, with TRBD2 matching 12 bases. This CDR3 has 13 residues. Losses at the gene ends were 3 bases for V and 6 bases for J; bases not matched to a gene: 1. Germline V gene sequence: CDR1 GTSNPN, CDR2 SVGIG (reference sequence).

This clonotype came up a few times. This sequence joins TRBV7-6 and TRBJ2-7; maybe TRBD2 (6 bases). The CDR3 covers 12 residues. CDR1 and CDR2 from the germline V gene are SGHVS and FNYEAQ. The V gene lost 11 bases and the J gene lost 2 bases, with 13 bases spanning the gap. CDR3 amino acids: CAGTGTPYEQYF. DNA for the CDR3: TGTGCCGGGACCGGGACTCCCTACGAGCAGTACTTC. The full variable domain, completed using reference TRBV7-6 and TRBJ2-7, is GAGVSQSPRYKVTKRGQDVALRCDPISGHVSLYWYRQALGQGPEFLTYFNYEAQQDKSGLPNDRFSAERPEGSISTLTIQRTEQRDSAMYRCAGTGTPYEQYFGPGTRLTVT.

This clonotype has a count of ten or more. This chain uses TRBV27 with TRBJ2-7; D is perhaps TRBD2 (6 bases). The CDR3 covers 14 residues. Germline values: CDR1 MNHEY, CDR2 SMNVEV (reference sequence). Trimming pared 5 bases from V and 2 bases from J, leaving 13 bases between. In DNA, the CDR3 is TGTGCCAGCAGTCGCGCCGGGGGACCCTACGAGCAGTACTTC. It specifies CASSRAGGPYEQYF.

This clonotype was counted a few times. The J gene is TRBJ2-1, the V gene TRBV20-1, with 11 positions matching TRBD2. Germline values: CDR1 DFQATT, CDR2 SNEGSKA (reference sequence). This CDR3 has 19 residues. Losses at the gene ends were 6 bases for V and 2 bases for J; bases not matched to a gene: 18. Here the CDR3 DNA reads TGCAGTGCCCTAGCTAGGACTAGCGGGTACCAAACGCCCTACAATGAGCAGTTCTTC. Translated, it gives CSALARTSGYQTPYNEQFF.

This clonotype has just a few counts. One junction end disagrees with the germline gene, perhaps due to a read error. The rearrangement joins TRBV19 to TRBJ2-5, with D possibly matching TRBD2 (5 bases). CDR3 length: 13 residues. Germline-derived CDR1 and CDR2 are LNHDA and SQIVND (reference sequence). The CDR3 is CASSIGVQGTQYF. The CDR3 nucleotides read TGTGCCAGTAGTATCGGGGTTCAAGGGACCCAGTACTTC.

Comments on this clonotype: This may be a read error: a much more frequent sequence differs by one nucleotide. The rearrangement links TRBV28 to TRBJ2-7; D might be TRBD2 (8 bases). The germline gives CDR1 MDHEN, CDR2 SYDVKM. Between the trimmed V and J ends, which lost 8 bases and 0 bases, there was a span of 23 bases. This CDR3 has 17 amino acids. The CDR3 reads CASQGVREAGTSYEQYF. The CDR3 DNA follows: TGTGCCAGCCAGGGGGTGCGGGAGGCGGGAACCTCCTACGAGCAGTACTTC.

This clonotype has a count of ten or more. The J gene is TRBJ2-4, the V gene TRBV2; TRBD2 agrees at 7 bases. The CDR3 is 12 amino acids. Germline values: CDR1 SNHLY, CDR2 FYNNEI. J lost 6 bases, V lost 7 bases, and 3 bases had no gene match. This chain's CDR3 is CASTGEGNIQYF. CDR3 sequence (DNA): TGTGCCAGCACCGGGGAGGGAAACATTCAGTACTTC.

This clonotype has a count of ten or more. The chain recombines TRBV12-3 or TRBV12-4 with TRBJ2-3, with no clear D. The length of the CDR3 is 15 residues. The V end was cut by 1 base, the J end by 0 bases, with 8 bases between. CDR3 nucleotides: TGTGCCAGCAGTTTAGGCGGTCCTAGCACAGATACGCAGTATTTT. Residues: CASSLGGPSTDTQYF.

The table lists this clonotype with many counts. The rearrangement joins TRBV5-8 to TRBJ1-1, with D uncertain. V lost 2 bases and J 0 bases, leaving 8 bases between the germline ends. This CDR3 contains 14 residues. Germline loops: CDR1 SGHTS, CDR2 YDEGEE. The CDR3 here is CASSFGSLNTEAFF. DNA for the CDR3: TGTGCCAGCAGCTTCGGCAGCTTGAACACTGAAGCTTTCTTT. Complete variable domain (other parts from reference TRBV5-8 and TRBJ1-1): EAGVTQSPTHLIKTRGQQATLRCSPISGHTSVYWYQQALGLGLQFLLWYDEGEERNRGNFPPRFSGRQFPNYSSELNVNALELEDSALYLCASSFGSLNTEAFFGQGTRLTVV.

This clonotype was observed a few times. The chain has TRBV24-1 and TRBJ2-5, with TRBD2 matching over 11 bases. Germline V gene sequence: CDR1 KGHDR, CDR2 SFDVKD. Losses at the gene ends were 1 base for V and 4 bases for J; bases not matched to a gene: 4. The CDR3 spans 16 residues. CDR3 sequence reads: CATSDFGTSGSETQYF. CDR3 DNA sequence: TGTGCCACCAGTGATTTCGGGACTAGCGGATCAGAGACCCAGTACTTC.

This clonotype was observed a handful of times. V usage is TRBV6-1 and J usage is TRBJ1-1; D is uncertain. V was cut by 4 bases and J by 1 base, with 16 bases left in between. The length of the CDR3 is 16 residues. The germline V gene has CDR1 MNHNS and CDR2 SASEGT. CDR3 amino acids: CASSASQVSPNTEAFF. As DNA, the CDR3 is TGTGCCAGCAGTGCCTCCCAAGTTTCACCGAACACTGAAGCTTTCTTT.

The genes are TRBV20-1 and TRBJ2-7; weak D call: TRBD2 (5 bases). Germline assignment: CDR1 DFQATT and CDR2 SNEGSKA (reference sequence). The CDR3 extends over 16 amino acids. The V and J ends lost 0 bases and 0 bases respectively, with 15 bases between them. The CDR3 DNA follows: TGCAGTGCTAGAGATAGCGCGGGTTTTAGCTCCTACGAGCAGTACTTC. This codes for CSARDSAGFSSYEQYF.

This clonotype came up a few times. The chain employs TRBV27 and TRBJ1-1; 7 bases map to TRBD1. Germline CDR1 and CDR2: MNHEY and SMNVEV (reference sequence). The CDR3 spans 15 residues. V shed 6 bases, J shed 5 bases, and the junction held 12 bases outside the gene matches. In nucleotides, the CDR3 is TGTGCCAGCAGACCAAAACCGACAGGGATAACTGAAGCTTTCTTT. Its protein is CASRPKPTGITEAFF.